This entry is about one T cell receptor beta chain. The data were produced by immunoSEQ multiplex PCR, yet TCRdb's version contains in-frame clones alone and is incomplete. The data hold over 90,000 clones, with about 89% observed a single time. This sample was included in a study of control samples from healthy donors and cancer patients. V shed 9 bases and J shed 4 bases, with 16 bases lying between them. The CDR3 has 14 amino acids. From germline, CDR1 is MNHEY and CDR2 SVGAGI. The sequence was collected from a man aged 60 to 75 with lung cancer. This sequence joins TRBV6-5 and TRBJ1-5; a weak D match, TRBD1 (6 bases). Material for sequencing was PBMCs. CDR3 nucleotide sequence: TGTGCCAGTTGGGGGGCAGTTACAAATCAGCCCCAGCATTTT. As protein: CASWGAVTNQPQHF.